This TCR beta chain originates from a study of control samples from healthy donors and cancer patients. Measured with immunoSEQ multiplex PCR; TCRdb has only the in-frame clones, and not every one. The data contain about 160,000 clones, over 85% of them seen just once; the ten biggest clones take up 8.5%. V lost 3 bases and J 2 bases, leaving 2 bases between the germline ends. Per the germline V gene, CDR1 is SGHAT and CDR2 is FQNNGV. The CDR3 has 13 amino acids. The genes are TRBV11-2 and TRBJ2-6; D not resolved. This TCR was sampled from a woman between 40 and 50 years old in good health. The sequenced material came from blood. The CDR3 loop reads CASSLTGANVLTF. The DNA of the CDR3 is TGTGCCAGCAGCTTGACTGGGGCCAACGTCCTGACTTTC.